This T cell receptor (beta chain) is drawn from a study of Ad26.COV2.S vaccination and SARS-CoV-2 variants. Study-wide background: The donor was enrolled in the Ad26.COV2.S arm of the COV1001 trial. Whole-study findings and limits: Possibly, TCR breadth and depth analyses underestimated total T cell responses. Breadth, reportedly substantial, characterized the spike-specific CD8+ and CD4+ T cell responses after vaccination. Comparability of non-spike TCR breadth was observed across vaccine and placebo recipients.

This sample's treatment: about 20 received Ad26.COV2.S at low or high dose, single or two shots; 5 received placebo; per-sample allocation not given. Following the first vaccine or placebo injection, samples were taken on day 63. Assay used: immunoSEQ multiplex PCR; TCRdb lists only in-frame clones, some missing. The data show more than 250,000 clones, about 89% seen once. V was clipped by 3 bases and J by 1 base; unmatched bases: 5. The CDR3 runs 16 residues. The germline V gene encodes CDR1 LGHDT and CDR2 YNNKEL (reference sequence). In regard to this clone: Antigen: not known.

The chain couples TRBV3-1 (or the pseudogene TRBV3-2) to TRBJ2-7; 11 nucleotides line up with TRBD2. Here the sequenced sample was peripheral blood, taken in a trial of Ad26.COV2.S vaccine versus placebo. The sequence was obtained from a person aged 18-65 years who received the Ad26.COV2.S COVID-19 vaccine or a placebo. CDR3 nucleotide sequence: TGTGCCAGCAGCCACTTAGCGGGGGGGCCGTCCTACGAGCAGTACTTC. The encoded protein is CASSHLAGGPSYEQYF.